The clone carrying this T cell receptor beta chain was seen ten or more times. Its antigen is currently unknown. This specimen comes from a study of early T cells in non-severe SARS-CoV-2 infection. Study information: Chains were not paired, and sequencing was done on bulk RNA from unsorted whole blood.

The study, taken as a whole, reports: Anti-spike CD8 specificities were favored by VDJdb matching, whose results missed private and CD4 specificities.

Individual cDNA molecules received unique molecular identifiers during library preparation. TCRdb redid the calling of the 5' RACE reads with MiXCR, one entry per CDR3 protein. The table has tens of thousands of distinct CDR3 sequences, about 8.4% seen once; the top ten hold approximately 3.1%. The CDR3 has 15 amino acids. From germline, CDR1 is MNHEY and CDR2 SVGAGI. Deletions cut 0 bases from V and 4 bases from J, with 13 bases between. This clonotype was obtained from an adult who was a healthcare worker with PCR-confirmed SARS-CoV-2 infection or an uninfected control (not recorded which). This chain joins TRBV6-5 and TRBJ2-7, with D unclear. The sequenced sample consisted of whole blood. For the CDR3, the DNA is TGTGCCAGCAGTTACTCGAGCCAGGTCGGGTACGAGCAGTACTTC. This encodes CASSYSSQVGYEQYF.